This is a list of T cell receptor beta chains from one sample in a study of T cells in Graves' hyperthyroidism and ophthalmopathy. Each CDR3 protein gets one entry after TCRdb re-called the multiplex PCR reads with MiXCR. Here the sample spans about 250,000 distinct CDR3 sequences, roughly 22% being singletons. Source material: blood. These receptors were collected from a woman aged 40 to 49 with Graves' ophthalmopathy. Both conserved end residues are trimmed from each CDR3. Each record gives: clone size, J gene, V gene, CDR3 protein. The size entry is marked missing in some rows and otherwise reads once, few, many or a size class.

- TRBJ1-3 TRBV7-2 ASSGVTYSGNTIY
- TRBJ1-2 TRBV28 ASSPAGTGEGYT
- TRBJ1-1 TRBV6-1 ASTGQGVVEAF
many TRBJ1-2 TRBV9 ASSPGVNYGYT
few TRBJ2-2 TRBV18 ASSQFSGQNTGELF
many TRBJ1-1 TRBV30 AWGEVNTEAF
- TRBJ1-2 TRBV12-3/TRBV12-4 ASRLSYGYT
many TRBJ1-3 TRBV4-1 ASSFRQGPRSSGNTIY
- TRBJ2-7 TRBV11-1 ASSLSGTAFSYEQY
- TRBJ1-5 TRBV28 ASTSGTGGEEPQH
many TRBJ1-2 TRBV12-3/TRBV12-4 ASSFDRGLYGYT
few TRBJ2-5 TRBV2 ASSRLAGNQETQY
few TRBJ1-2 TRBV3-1 ASSRPLEGLEGYT
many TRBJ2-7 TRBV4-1 ASSQELGIEQY
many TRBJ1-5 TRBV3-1 ASSQGVPKTGRNQPQH
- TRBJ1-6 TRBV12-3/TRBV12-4 ASSLSQGGVPLH
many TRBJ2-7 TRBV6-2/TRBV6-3 ASSWNRLGMNYYEQY
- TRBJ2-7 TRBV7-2 ASSLAPSGLYEQY
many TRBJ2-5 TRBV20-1 SARVWRTSGGVETQY
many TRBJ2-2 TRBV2 ASRLGGTGELF
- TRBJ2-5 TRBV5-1 ASIPGLAGTETQY
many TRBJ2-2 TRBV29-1 SAKTGTEVTGELF
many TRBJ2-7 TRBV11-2 ASSLGGTKQY
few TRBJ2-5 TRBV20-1 SARDFGQGMETQY
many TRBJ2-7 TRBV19 ASSDRGKGSYEQY
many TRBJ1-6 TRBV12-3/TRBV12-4 ASGQGGNSPLH
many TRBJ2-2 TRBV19 ASSPRKNTGELF
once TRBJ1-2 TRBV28 ASSPRGQPTNYGYT
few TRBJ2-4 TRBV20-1 SGTSGSSVIQY
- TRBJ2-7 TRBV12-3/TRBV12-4 ANSRNRWHEQY
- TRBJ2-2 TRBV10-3 ATRQGYDGELF